These 20 T cell receptor beta chains came from one sample sequenced in a study of blood T cell repertoires in COVID-19. Libraries were prepared by immunoSEQ multiplex PCR; TCRdb keeps only in-frame clonotypes and omits some of them. In the table there are around 450,000 clones, around 89% of which are singletons. Sample: peripheral blood. These receptors all stem from a woman aged 25 to 39 with acute or convalescent COVID-19.

The chain uses TRBV9 and TRBJ2-1, with 8 bases that match TRBD2. The V segment lost 0 bases and the J segment 0 bases; nucleotides outside the gene matches: 5. From germline, CDR1 is SGDLS and CDR2 YYNGEE. The CDR3 loop spans 17 amino acids. CDR3 in DNA: TGTGCCAGCAGCGTAGTTGCGGGGGGAATCTCCTACAATGAGCAGTTCTTC. It yields the protein CASSVVAGGISYNEQFF.

This clone was found once. The genes are TRBV2 and TRBJ2-5, with D unclear. The CDR3 has 12 amino acids. CDR1 and CDR2 (germline): SNHLY, FYNNEI. With 8 bases removed from V and 5 bases from J, the gap between germline ends came to 12 bases. The CDR3 protein is CASDSPKETQYF. The CDR3 bases are TGTGCCAGCGATAGCCCCAAGGAGACCCAGTACTTC.

J is TRBJ2-1 and V is TRBV2, with TRBD1 as a possible D gene (5 bases). V was shortened by 7 bases and J by 9 bases, with 16 bases between the two germline ends. The CDR3 is 13 residues long. Germline CDR1 is SNHLY and CDR2 is FYNNEI. This CDR3 is CASITQGNSEQFF. The CDR3, as DNA: TGTGCCAGCATCACCCAGGGAAATAGTGAGCAGTTCTTC.

Concerning this clone itself: Different DNA sequences within this sample yield the same CDR3. This chain connects TRBV28 to TRBJ2-7; TRBD2 aligns across 9 bases. The V gene end was trimmed by 5 bases and the J gene end by 1 base; junction bases not matched to a gene: 6. The CDR3 has 15 residues. The V gene's germline CDR1 is MDHEN and CDR2 SYDVKM. The CDR3 region has the DNA TGTGCCAGCAGTCTCCTAGCGGGGAATTCCTACGAGCAGTACTTC. The encoded protein is CASSLLAGNSYEQYF. The variable domain in full, completed from reference TRBV28 and TRBJ2-7, reads DVKVTQSSRYLVKRTGEKVFLECVQDMDHENMFWYRQDPGLGLRLIYFSYDVKMKEKGDIPEGYSVSREKKERFSLILESASTNQTSMYLCASSLLAGNSYEQYFGPGTRLTVT.

The V call is TRBV4-1, the J call TRBJ2-7; 9 bases are a match to TRBD2. With V trimmed by 0 bases and J by 3 bases, 3 bases remained unmatched. Germline V gene lookup returns CDR1 MGHRA and CDR2 YSYEKL. This CDR3 is 15 amino acids long. CDR3 sequence (DNA): TGCGCCAGCAGCCAAGAGTTAGCGGGGGACTACGAGCAGTACTTC. It encodes CASSQELAGDYEQYF.

CDR3 region: CASTTGFYGYTF. The CDR3, as DNA: TGTGCCAGCACTACAGGGTTCTATGGCTACACCTTC. The J gene is TRBJ1-2, the V gene TRBV2; perhaps TRBD1 as D (6 bases). This CDR3 contains 12 residues. The V end was cut by 7 bases, the J end by 4 bases, with 10 bases between. The germline V gene encodes CDR1 SNHLY and CDR2 FYNNEI.

The chain couples TRBV28 to TRBJ2-7; TRBD1 matches at 10 bases. The CDR3 sequence is 15 residues long. V shed 6 bases, J shed 1 base, and the junction held 6 bases outside the gene matches. The germline V gene has CDR1 MDHEN and CDR2 SYDVKM. CDR3 in DNA: TGTGCCAGCAGAGAGACAGGGGGCATATCCTACGAGCAGTACTTC. Translating it yields CASRETGGISYEQYF.

The chain recombines TRBV6-6 with TRBJ1-3; no definite D call. Trimming removed 1 base at V and 2 bases at J, with 9 bases between. The CDR3 covers 15 residues. Germline V gene sequence: CDR1 MNHNY, CDR2 SVGAGI (reference sequence). In DNA form, the CDR3 reads TGTGCCAGCAGTTACTTTTATGAGGCTGGAAACACCATATATTTT. Translating it yields CASSYFYEAGNTIYF.

The V gene is TRBV5-1, the J gene TRBJ1-1; TRBD1 might be the D (5 bases). This CDR3 comprises 12 residues. Germline V CDR1 and CDR2: SGHRS, YFSETQ. Trimming took off 3 bases at V and 7 bases at J, with 10 bases between the two ends. CDR3 residues: CASSWARGEAFF. The CDR3 DNA follows: TGCGCCAGCAGCTGGGCAAGGGGTGAAGCTTTCTTT. Full variable domain (remainder filled in from reference TRBV5-1 and TRBJ1-1): KAGVTQTPRYLIKTRGQQVTLSCSPISGHRSVSWYQQTPGQGLQFLFEYFSETQRNKGNFPGRFSGRQFSNSRSEMNVSTLELGDSALYLCASSWARGEAFFGQGTRLTVV.

The chain carries TRBV24-1 and TRBJ2-3; a weak D match, TRBD1 (5 bases). Germline CDR1 and CDR2: KGHDR and SFDVKD. V was shortened by 8 bases and J by 6 bases, with 11 bases between the two germline ends. The CDR3 is made up of 12 amino acids. The DNA for the CDR3 is TGTGCCACCAAAAAGGGGTCGGATACGCAGTATTTT. This codes for CATKKGSDTQYF.

The V call is TRBV13, the J call TRBJ1-2; perhaps TRBD1 as D (6 bases). Germline assignment: CDR1 PRHDT and CDR2 FYEKMQ (reference sequence). The CDR3 runs 12 residues. V lost 4 bases and J 7 bases, leaving 10 bases between the germline ends. CDR3 loop: CASSSPRGGYTF. The CDR3, as DNA: TGTGCCAGCAGCTCCCCCAGGGGTGGCTACACCTTC.

The chain has TRBV6-5 and TRBJ2-2; D is perhaps TRBD1 (6 bases). Germline assignment: CDR1 MNHEY and CDR2 SVGAGI. V was pared by 7 bases and J by 2 bases, with 8 bases between. The CDR3 covers 13 residues. The chain's CDR3 is CASTTGNTGELFF. CDR3 DNA: TGTGCCAGCACGACAGGAAACACCGGGGAGCTGTTTTTT.

This sequence joins TRBV24-1 and TRBJ2-7; possibly TRBD2 for D (6 bases). The CDR3 extends over 15 amino acids. With 1 base removed from V and 2 bases from J, the gap between germline ends came to 11 bases. The germline V gene has CDR1 KGHDR and CDR2 SFDVKD. The CDR3 DNA is TGTGCCACCAGTGATTTTACTGGGGGGACCTACGAGCAGTACTTC. This sequence encodes CATSDFTGGTYEQYF.

The chain couples TRBV11-2 to TRBJ2-7, with TRBD2 as a possible D gene (5 bases). V lost 0 bases to trimming and J lost 5 bases, with 5 bases between them. Looked up from germline, CDR1 is SGHAT and CDR2 is FQNNGV. This CDR3 spans 12 amino acids. The CDR3 spells CASSLDGDEQYF. The CDR3 nucleotides are TGTGCCAGCAGCTTAGACGGGGACGAGCAGTACTTC.

Here the CDR3 DNA reads TGTGCCAGCAGCCAGTTGGGGGGGGGCCTCGCAGATACGCAGTATTTT. Protein product: CASSQLGGGLADTQYF. This sequence joins TRBV14 and TRBJ2-3; TRBD2 might be the D (7 bases). The CDR3 length is 16 residues. Germline V lookup: CDR1 SGHDN, CDR2 FVKESK. The V and J ends lost 3 bases and 4 bases respectively, with 17 bases between them.

This chain connects TRBV15 to TRBJ2-4; the D gene is possibly TRBD1 (5 bases). Trimming stripped 0 bases from V and 1 base from J, with 7 bases between. The germline gives CDR1 LNHNV, CDR2 YYDKDF (reference sequence). CDR3 length: 15 residues. The CDR3 bases are TGTGCCACCAGCAGAGATAACAGGGCCAAAAACATTCAGTACTTC. As protein: CATSRDNRAKNIQYF.

This clone was observed a handful of times. V gene TRBV27 combines with J gene TRBJ2-1; a possible D gene is TRBD2 (6 bases). The CDR3 spans 14 residues. Germline lookup yields CDR1 MNHEY and CDR2 SMNVEV (reference sequence). Trimming left V 6 bases short and J 0 bases short, with 9 bases between. The CDR3 spells CASSLLASYNEQFF. The CDR3 bases are TGTGCCAGCAGCCTACTAGCCTCCTACAATGAGCAGTTCTTC.

The rearrangement uses TRBV6-5 and TRBJ1-1, with D possibly matching TRBD1 (6 bases). Germline CDR1 MNHEY, CDR2 SVGAGI. This CDR3 has 16 residues. Trimming removed 4 bases from V and 3 bases from J, with 18 bases in between. The CDR3 DNA reads TGTGCCAGCAGTTGGGCGAACAGGGAGTTGGACACTGAAGCTTTCTTT. Translating gives CASSWANRELDTEAFF.

The rearrangement links TRBV4-1 to TRBJ2-7, with D tentatively TRBD1 (6 bases). The V gene lost 2 bases and the J gene lost 6 bases, with 11 bases spanning the gap. CDR3 length: 13 residues. Germline V lookup: CDR1 MGHRA, CDR2 YSYEKL. The CDR3 coding sequence is TGCGCCAGCAGCCAATATACAGGGAGCGAGCAGTACTTC. Its translation: CASSQYTGSEQYF.

This clone has just one count. The chain joins TRBV9 to TRBJ1-1; D ambiguous. From germline, CDR1 is SGDLS and CDR2 YYNGEE. The CDR3 has 14 amino acids. With 4 bases removed from V and 1 base from J, the gap between germline ends came to 11 bases. Here the CDR3 DNA reads TGTGCCAGCAGCCCCCTCCAGGCGAACACTGAAGCTTTCTTT. The encoded protein is CASSPLQANTEAFF. The full variable domain, in which reference TRBV9 and TRBJ1-1 provide the parts outside the CDR3, is DSGVTQTPKHLITATGQRVTLRCSPRSGDLSVYWYQQSLDQGLQFLIQYYNGEERAKGNILERFSAQQFPDLHSELNLSSLELGDSALYFCASSPLQANTEAFFGQGTRLTVV.